The 31 T cell receptor beta chains below were found in one sample sequenced in a study of CD4 T cells in relation to SARS-CoV-2 and coronaviruses (TCRdb year 2021). Libraries were prepared through the immunoSEQ multiplex PCR assay. TCRdb stores this immuneACCESS table with in-frame sequences only. Part of the clones is absent; in the studies checked, under half of the shortfall reflects unresolved V genes, and no reason is known for the rest. This sample has 37,000 or so clones in its table, and roughly 85% of those were observed once. The ten largest clones add up to less than 4% of the sample. Sequencing was done on a sample of memory CD4+ T cells from PBMCs. In the paper's terms, the cell subset or site label means: memory (non-naive) CD4+ T cells. These TCRs come from an adult with COVID-19.

The rearrangement links TRBV3-1 (or the pseudogene TRBV3-2) to TRBJ2-1; D gene uncertain. There are 15 residues in the CDR3. Germline CDR1 and CDR2: LGHDT and YNNKEL (reference sequence). The germline V and J ends were trimmed by 0 bases and 3 bases, with 9 bases remaining between them. Written as DNA, the CDR3 is TGTGCCAGCAGCCAAGATACCAATTTCTACAATGAGCAGTTCTTC. It is translated as CASSQDTNFYNEQFF.

This clone has a handful of counts. The chain is built from TRBV15 and TRBJ2-7; D remains unclear. The germline V and J ends were trimmed by 0 bases and 2 bases, with 5 bases remaining between them. CDR1 and CDR2 (germline): LNHNV, YYDKDF (reference sequence). This CDR3 comprises 13 residues. The CDR3 DNA sequence: TGTGCCACCAGCAGAGATCACACCTACGAGCAGTACTTC. Encoded protein: CATSRDHTYEQYF.

The chain is built from TRBV6-1 and TRBJ1-2; unclear D gene. The length of the CDR3 is 14 residues. The germline V and J ends were trimmed by 0 bases and 2 bases, with 7 bases remaining between them. Germline lookup yields CDR1 MNHNS and CDR2 SASEGT. The CDR3 here is CASSEAEFNYGYTF. The CDR3 nucleotides are TGTGCCAGCAGTGAAGCTGAATTCAACTATGGCTACACCTTC.

The chain links TRBV29-1 to TRBJ2-4, with a possible D match to TRBD1 (5 bases). CDR1 is SQVTM and CDR2 is ANQGSEA in the germline V gene. V was shortened by 2 bases and J by 5 bases, with 10 bases between the two germline ends. The CDR3 spans 13 residues. The CDR3 sequence is CSVETQGQNIQYF. The CDR3 DNA sequence: TGCAGCGTTGAAACTCAGGGTCAAAACATTCAGTACTTC.

The CDR3 loop reads CASSFSLAGGPYEQYF. In DNA form, the CDR3 reads TGTGCCAGCAGTTTTAGCCTAGCGGGAGGCCCCTACGAGCAGTACTTC. The genes are TRBV27 and TRBJ2-7, with 11 nucleotides matching TRBD2. The CDR3 consists of 16 residues. V shed 3 bases and J 2 bases; nucleotides not matched to a gene: 6. CDR1 is MNHEY and CDR2 is SMNVEV in the germline V gene (reference sequence).

J is TRBJ2-7 and V is TRBV28; TRBD2 matches 8 bases. The V and J ends lost 5 bases and 4 bases, in that order; junction bases with no gene match: 10. CDR1 and CDR2 (germline): MDHEN, SYDVKM. This CDR3 contains 15 residues. As DNA, the CDR3 is TGTGCCAGCAGTCCCCGGGTAGCGGGGTGGTACGAGCAGTACTTC. Residues: CASSPRVAGWYEQYF.

The chain couples TRBV30 to TRBJ2-5; TRBD1 aligns across 9 bases. CDR1 GTSNPN and CDR2 SVGIG come from the germline V gene (reference sequence). The trim removed 4 bases at V and 1 base at J, leaving 7 bases unmatched. The CDR3 length is 15 residues. The CDR3 sequence is CAWTLGQGLQETQYF. CDR3 nucleotide sequence: TGTGCCTGGACACTGGGACAGGGCCTCCAAGAGACCCAGTACTTC.

This clone was detected a few times. The rearrangement joins TRBV2 to TRBJ1-2, with TRBD1 matching 10 bases. Germline CDR1 and CDR2: SNHLY and FYNNEI. After removal of 6 bases from V and 6 bases from J, the junction contained 10 bases not matched to a gene. The CDR3 is 15 residues long. CDR3 protein: CASRASGTGANGYTF. CDR3 bases: TGTGCCAGCAGAGCCTCGGGGACAGGGGCGAATGGCTACACCTTC.

This rearrangement joins TRBV4-1 to TRBJ2-3; 9 nucleotides align to TRBD1. The CDR3 length is 15 residues. CDR1 and CDR2 from the germline V gene are MGHRA and YSYEKL. The V gene end was trimmed by 2 bases and the J gene end by 8 bases; junction bases not matched to a gene: 8. Written as DNA, the CDR3 is TGCGCCAGCAGCCAACTAGGGACAGGGCAGAGTACGCAGTATTTT. Amino acids: CASSQLGTGQSTQYF.

The chain is built from TRBV4-2 and TRBJ1-1; 8 nucleotides match TRBD1. Trimming took 4 bases from V and 5 from J; bases not matched to a gene: 9. CDR3 size: 15 residues. The germline CDR1 and CDR2 sequences are LGHNA and YNFKEQ. CDR3 sequence reads: CASSRPGQGGTEAFF. CDR3 coding DNA: TGTGCCAGCAGCCGCCCAGGACAGGGAGGGACTGAAGCTTTCTTT.

The CDR3: CASSLWRQTQYF. The CDR3 DNA reads as TGCGCCAGCAGCTTGTGGCGGCAGACCCAGTACTTC. V and J are TRBV5-1 and TRBJ2-5; D is uncertain. Germline CDR1 is SGHRS and CDR2 is YFSETQ. Trimming stripped 1 base from V and 6 bases from J, with 7 bases between. The CDR3 is made up of 12 amino acids.

This clone came up a few times. The CDR3 sequence: CASSPSARVDSPLHF. The CDR3 nucleotides read TGTGCCAGCTCACCATCAGCCCGGGTTGATTCACCCCTCCACTTT. V and J are TRBV18 and TRBJ1-6; D is undetermined. Germline loops: CDR1 KGHSH, CDR2 LQKENI. Trimming left V 2 bases short and J 8 bases short, with 13 bases between. The CDR3 has 15 amino acids. Using reference TRBV18 and TRBJ1-6 for the parts outside the CDR3, the full variable domain is NAGVMQNPRHLVRRRGQEARLRCSPMKGHSHVYWYRQLPEEGLKFMVYLQKENIIDESGMPKERFSAEFPKEGPSILRIQQVVRGDSAAYFCASSPSARVDSPLHFGNGTRLTVT.

The table lists this clone with a count of one. The rearrangement joins TRBV10-1 to TRBJ2-1; D may match TRBD1 or TRBD2 (5 bases each). CDR1 is WNHNN and CDR2 is SYGVQD in the germline V gene (reference sequence). The V and J ends lost 4 bases and 6 bases respectively, with 19 bases between them. The CDR3 is made up of 16 amino acids. The CDR3 is CASSGLRGANFNEQFF. In DNA form, the CDR3 reads TGCGCCAGCAGTGGATTACGGGGCGCGAATTTCAATGAGCAGTTCTTC.

The rearrangement joins TRBV7-2 to TRBJ1-6; tentative D call: TRBD1 (5 bases). The length of the CDR3 is 16 residues. The germline gives CDR1 SGHTA, CDR2 FQGNSA. Trimming took 5 bases from V and 6 from J, leaving 17 bases between them. CDR3 protein: CASSLLGRGSNSPLHF. CDR3 nucleotides: TGTGCCAGCAGCCTGCTGGGACGGGGTTCTAATTCACCCCTCCACTTT.

This chain joins TRBV11-3 and TRBJ2-3; TRBD1 matches at 7 bases. The junction had 6 bases not matched to a gene; V was cut back by 4 bases and J by 5 bases. There are 14 residues in the CDR3. Germline-derived CDR1 and CDR2 are SGHNT and YENEEA. The CDR3 DNA reads TGTGCCAGCAGCTCGAACAGACAGGGAGATACGCAGTATTTT. Translation gives CASSSNRQGDTQYF. The full variable domain, completed using reference TRBV11-3 and TRBJ2-3, is EAGVVQSPRYKIIEKKQPVAFWCNPISGHNTLYWYLQNLGQGPELLIRYENEEAVDDSQLPKDRFSAERLKGVDSTLKIQPAELGDSAVYLCASSSNRQGDTQYFGPGTRLTVL.

This chain links TRBV7-3 with TRBJ1-1; weak D call: TRBD1 (5 bases). The V gene's germline CDR1 is SGHTA and CDR2 FQGTGA. Trimming stripped 0 bases from V and 1 base from J, with 9 bases between. The CDR3 has 15 residues. The CDR3: CASSLTRQTNTEAFF. The CDR3 nucleotides are TGTGCCAGCAGCTTAACGCGACAGACGAACACTGAAGCTTTCTTT.

The rearrangement joins TRBV15 to TRBJ2-7, with D unresolved. Germline V gene sequence: CDR1 LNHNV, CDR2 YYDKDF (reference sequence). The CDR3 has 14 residues. V lost 0 bases to trimming and J lost 6 bases, with 12 bases between them. The CDR3 is CATSRDRAMAEQYF. CDR3 DNA sequence: TGTGCCACCAGCAGAGATAGGGCCATGGCCGAGCAGTACTTC.

This CDR3 reads CSASAPGQARTEAFF. The CDR3 DNA is TGCAGTGCTAGTGCACCAGGACAGGCGCGAACTGAAGCTTTCTTT. The gene calls are TRBV20-1 and TRBJ1-1; 7 bases are shared with TRBD1. Germline CDR1 reads DFQATT; CDR2 reads SNEGSKA (reference sequence). J gave up 5 bases and V 3 bases, and 12 bases lay outside the gene matches. CDR3 length equals 15 residues.

CDR3 nucleotides: TGTGCCTGGAGTGTACTACAGGGCCCCTACGAGCAGTACTTC. Encoded protein: CAWSVLQGPYEQYF. This chain uses TRBV30 with TRBJ2-7, with a possible D match to TRBD1 (6 bases). V was cut by 0 bases and J by 2 bases, with 11 bases left in between. Germline V CDR1 and CDR2: GTSNPN, SVGIG (reference sequence). The CDR3 is made up of 14 amino acids.

In DNA form, the CDR3 reads TGTGCCAGCAGTGGGCGCGGACGACGCCAAGAGACCCAGTACTTC. This sequence encodes CASSGRGRRQETQYF. The chain is built from TRBV2 and TRBJ2-5; D is undetermined. V dropped 4 bases and J dropped 1 base, with 13 bases sitting between them. The germline gives CDR1 SNHLY, CDR2 FYNNEI. This CDR3 region has 15 residues.

This chain links TRBV2 with TRBJ1-2; D ambiguous. The germline gives CDR1 SNHLY, CDR2 FYNNEI. V lost 3 bases and J 0 bases, leaving 5 bases between the germline ends. The CDR3 sequence is 13 residues long. The DNA for the CDR3 is TGTGCCAGCAGTGACGCAGCTAACTATGGCTACACCTTC. Amino acid sequence: CASSDAANYGYTF.

The gene calls are TRBV11-2 and TRBJ2-1, with 10 bases identical to TRBD2. The CDR3 totals 15 residues. J lost 5 bases, V lost 3 bases, and 4 bases had no gene match. Germline CDR1 and CDR2: SGHAT and FQNNGV. CDR3 sequence: CASSFGTSDHNEQFF. CDR3 nucleotides: TGTGCCAGCAGCTTTGGGACTAGCGACCACAATGAGCAGTTCTTC.

The chain joins TRBV7-9 to TRBJ2-5, with TRBD2 matching 9 bases. Germline V gene lookup returns CDR1 SEHNR and CDR2 FQNEAQ (reference sequence). After removal of 10 bases from V and 4 bases from J, the junction contained 13 bases not matched to a gene. The CDR3 has 15 amino acids. The CDR3 spells CATLRLAVGLETQYF. For the CDR3, the DNA is TGTGCCACCCTGAGACTAGCGGTTGGGTTAGAGACCCAGTACTTC.

The V call is TRBV6-5, the J call TRBJ2-7; TRBD1 might be the D (5 bases). V was shortened by 7 bases and J by 0 bases, with 13 bases between the two germline ends. The CDR3 loop spans 14 amino acids. Germline CDR1 and CDR2: MNHEY and SVGAGI. In DNA, the CDR3 is TGTGCCAGCAAGGGGCAGGGAATCTCCTACGAGCAGTACTTC. As protein: CASKGQGISYEQYF.

The chain employs TRBV5-6 and TRBJ1-5; the match to TRBD1 covers 10 bases. From germline, CDR1 is SGHDT and CDR2 YYEEEE. This CDR3 spans 16 amino acids. The V segment lost 4 bases and the J segment 0 bases; nucleotides outside the gene matches: 4. In nucleotides, the CDR3 is TGTGCCAGCAGCCCAGACAGGGGGCATAGCAATCAGCCCCAGCATTTT. Its translation is CASSPDRGHSNQPQHF. Supplemented by reference TRBV5-6 and TRBJ1-5, the full variable domain reads DAGVTQSPTHLIKTRGQQVTLRCSPKSGHDTVSWYQQALGQGPQFIFQYYEEEERQRGNFPDRFSGHQFPNYSSELNVNALLLGDSALYLCASSPDRGHSNQPQHFGDGTRLSIL.

This chain connects TRBV28 to TRBJ2-7; D might be TRBD1 or TRBD2, each matching 5 bases. V lost 3 bases to trimming and J lost 1 base, with 13 bases between them. The CDR3 is 15 residues long. In germline, CDR1 is MDHEN, CDR2 SYDVKM. The CDR3 spells CASSFEGHLSYEQYF. The CDR3 DNA follows: TGTGCCAGCAGTTTTGAGGGGCACTTATCCTACGAGCAGTACTTC.

The rearrangement joins TRBV12-3 or TRBV12-4 to TRBJ1-5; no reliable D call. Trimming removed 5 bases at V and 1 base at J, with 6 bases between. The CDR3 consists of 13 residues. The CDR3 DNA follows: TGTGCCAGCAGTGGAAGGAGCAATCAGCCCCAGCATTTT. Translated: CASSGRSNQPQHF.

The V call is TRBV7-3, the J call TRBJ1-2, with TRBD1 matching over 7 bases. The CDR3 totals 13 residues. V dropped 5 bases and J dropped 8; count of bases not matched to a gene: 8. The germline V gene has CDR1 SGHTA and CDR2 FQGTGA. This chain's CDR3 is CASSLTGLEGYTF. In nucleotides, the CDR3 is TGTGCCAGCAGCCTGACAGGGTTGGAAGGCTACACCTTC.

This clone was found a few times. The rearrangement links TRBV29-1 to TRBJ1-1, with 7 bases that match TRBD1. From germline, CDR1 is SQVTM and CDR2 ANQGSEA. This CDR3 contains 14 residues. J gave up 10 bases and V 2 bases, and 13 bases lay outside the gene matches. The CDR3 DNA reads as TGCAGCGTTGAACAGGACAGGTATGCCGTGTCAGCTTTCTTT. The encoded protein is CSVEQDRYAVSAFF.

V usage is TRBV5-1 and J usage is TRBJ1-4; D unresolved. Trimming removed 0 bases from V and 0 bases from J, with 6 bases in between. There are 15 residues in the CDR3. Germline V CDR1 and CDR2: SGHRS, YFSETQ. CDR3 amino acids: CASSLAPATNEKLFF. CDR3 DNA: TGCGCCAGCAGCTTGGCGCCAGCAACTAATGAAAAACTGTTTTTT. The complete variable domain, with remaining parts taken from reference TRBV5-1 and TRBJ1-4, reads KAGVTQTPRYLIKTRGQQVTLSCSPISGHRSVSWYQQTPGQGLQFLFEYFSETQRNKGNFPGRFSGRQFSNSRSEMNVSTLELGDSALYLCASSLAPATNEKLFFGSGTQLSVL.

This chain links TRBV30 with TRBJ2-1, with D maybe TRBD2 (7 bases). Trimming shortened V by 4 bases and J by 8 bases, and 21 bases separated the two germline ends. The CDR3 consists of 15 residues. Germline loops: CDR1 GTSNPN, CDR2 SVGIG (reference sequence). The chain's CDR3 is CAWTEGRGRIDEQFF. CDR3 in DNA: TGTGCCTGGACTGAGGGGCGGGGGCGAATCGATGAGCAGTTCTTC.